This T cell receptor (beta chain) was identified during a study of T cell responses to AZD1222 COVID-19 vaccine. The CDR3 extends over 13 amino acids. The V end lost 2 bases, the J end lost 6 bases, and 9 bases lay between the germline ends. Germline CDR1 reads LGHDT; CDR2 reads YNNKEL (reference sequence). Profiled with immunoSEQ multiplex PCR; TCRdb holds only in-frame clones, not every one. Of 130,000 or so clones detected, around nine tenths appear once; the ten largest clones hold approximately 1.8%. The chain joins TRBV3-1 (or the pseudogene TRBV3-2) to TRBJ2-3; the D gene is possibly TRBD1 (6 bases). The clonotype was recovered from an adult in good health. The specimen was peripheral blood, collected on day 0 of AZD1222 vaccination. The CDR3 sequence is CASSQQGKDTQYF. The CDR3 DNA reads as TGTGCCAGCAGCCAACAGGGGAAGGATACGCAGTATTTT.